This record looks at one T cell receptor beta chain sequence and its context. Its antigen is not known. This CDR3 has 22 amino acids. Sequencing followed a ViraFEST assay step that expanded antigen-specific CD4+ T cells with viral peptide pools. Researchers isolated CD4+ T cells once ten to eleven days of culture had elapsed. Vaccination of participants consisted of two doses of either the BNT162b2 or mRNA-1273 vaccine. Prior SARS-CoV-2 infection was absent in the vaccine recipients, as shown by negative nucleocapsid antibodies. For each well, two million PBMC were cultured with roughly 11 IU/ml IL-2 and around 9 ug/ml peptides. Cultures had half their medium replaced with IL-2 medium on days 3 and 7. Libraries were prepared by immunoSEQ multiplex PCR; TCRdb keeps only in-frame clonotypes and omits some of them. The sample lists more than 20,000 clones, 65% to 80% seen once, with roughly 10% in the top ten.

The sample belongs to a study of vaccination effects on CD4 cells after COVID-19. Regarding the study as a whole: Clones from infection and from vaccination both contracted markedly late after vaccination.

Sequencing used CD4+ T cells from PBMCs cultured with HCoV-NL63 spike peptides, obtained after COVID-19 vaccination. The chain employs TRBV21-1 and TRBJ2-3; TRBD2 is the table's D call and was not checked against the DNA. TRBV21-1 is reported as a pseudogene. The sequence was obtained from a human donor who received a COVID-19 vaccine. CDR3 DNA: TGTGCCAGCAGCAGTTTAAACCTAATCTGTCTAGCGGGGGGCCCCGGCACAGATACGCAGTATTTT. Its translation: CASSSLNLICLAGGPGTDTQYF.